The 2 T cell receptor beta chains below come from one sample, sequenced in a study of somatic mutations in cytotoxic T cells in rheumatoid arthritis. Data came from immunoSEQ multiplex PCR; TCRdb stores just in-frame clones and leaves some out. The sample has some 4,000 clones; over 75% are singletons. Source material: CD8+ T cells sorted from blood. The origin of the receptors is a woman aged 55-70 years with rheumatoid arthritis.

This clone was seen once. V gene TRBV6-1 combines with J gene TRBJ1-1; D not certain. CDR1 and CDR2 from the germline V gene are MNHNS and SASEGT. The CDR3 runs 15 residues. V was clipped by 8 bases and J by 1 base, with 17 bases between them. Written as DNA, the CDR3 is TGTGCCAGCTATCGAGGTGGTATGTCGAACACTGAAGCTTTCTTT. Protein: CASYRGGMSNTEAFF.

The rearrangement joins TRBV19 to TRBJ1-1; D perhaps matches TRBD1 (6 bases). This CDR3 is 14 amino acids long. From germline, CDR1 is LNHDA and CDR2 SQIVND (reference sequence). The V end lost 6 bases, the J end lost 1 base, and 12 bases lay between the germline ends. The CDR3 loop is CASSLTGPNTEAFF. The DNA for the CDR3 is TGTGCCAGTAGCCTGACAGGCCCGAACACTGAAGCTTTCTTT. Filled out from reference TRBV19 and TRBJ1-1, the complete variable domain reads DGGITQSPKYLFRKEGQNVTLSCEQNLNHDAMYWYRQDPGQGLRLIYYSQIVNDFQKGDIAEGYSVSREKKESFPLTVTSAQKNPTAFYLCASSLTGPNTEAFFGQGTRLTVV.